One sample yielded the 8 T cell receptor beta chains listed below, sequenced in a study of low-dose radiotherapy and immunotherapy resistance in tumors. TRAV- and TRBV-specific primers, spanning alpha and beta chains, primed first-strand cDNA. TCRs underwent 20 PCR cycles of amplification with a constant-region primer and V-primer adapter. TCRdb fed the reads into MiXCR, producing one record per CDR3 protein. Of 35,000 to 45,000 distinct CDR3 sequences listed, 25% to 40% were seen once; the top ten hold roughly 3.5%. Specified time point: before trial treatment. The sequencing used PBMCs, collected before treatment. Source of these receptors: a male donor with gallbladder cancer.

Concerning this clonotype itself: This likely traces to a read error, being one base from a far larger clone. The CDR3 here is CASTPTGSPNEQYF. The CDR3 bases are TGTGCCAGCACCCCTACAGGCTCCCCAAATGAGCAGTACTTC. J is TRBJ2-7 and V is TRBV28; possible D gene TRBD1, 5 bases. CDR1 MDHEN and CDR2 SYDVKM come from the germline V gene. The CDR3 totals 14 residues. V lost 7 bases to trimming and J lost 7 bases, with 20 bases between them. The whole variable domain, remainder taken from reference TRBV28 and TRBJ2-7, is DVKVTQSSRYLVKRTGEKVFLECVQDMDHENMFWYRQDPGLGLRLIYFSYDVKMKEKGDIPEGYSVSREKKERFSLILESASTNQTSMYLCASTPTGSPNEQYFGPGTRLTVT.

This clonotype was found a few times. In DNA form, the CDR3 reads TGCAGTGCTAGAACCAGTCTAGCGGCCTACAATGAGCAGTTCTTC. Amino acid sequence: CSARTSLAAYNEQFF. The J gene is TRBJ2-1, the V gene TRBV20-1, with 7 positions matching TRBD2. This CDR3 is built from 15 residues. The junction had 6 bases not matched to a gene; V was cut back by 2 bases and J by 2 bases. In germline, CDR1 is DFQATT, CDR2 SNEGSKA (reference sequence).

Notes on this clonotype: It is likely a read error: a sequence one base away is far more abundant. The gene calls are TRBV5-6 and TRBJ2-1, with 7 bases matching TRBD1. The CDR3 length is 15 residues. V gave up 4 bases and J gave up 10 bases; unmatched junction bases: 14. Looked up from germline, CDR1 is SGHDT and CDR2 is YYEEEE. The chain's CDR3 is CASSRTGQSSYEQFF. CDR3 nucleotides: TGTGCCAGCAGCCGGACAGGACAGAGCTCCTACGAGCAGTTCTTC. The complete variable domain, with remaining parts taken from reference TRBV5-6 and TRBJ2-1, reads DAGVTQSPTHLIKTRGQQVTLRCSPKSGHDTVSWYQQALGQGPQFIFQYYEEEERQRGNFPDRFSGHQFPNYSSELNVNALLLGDSALYLCASSRTGQSSYEQFFGPGTRLTVL.

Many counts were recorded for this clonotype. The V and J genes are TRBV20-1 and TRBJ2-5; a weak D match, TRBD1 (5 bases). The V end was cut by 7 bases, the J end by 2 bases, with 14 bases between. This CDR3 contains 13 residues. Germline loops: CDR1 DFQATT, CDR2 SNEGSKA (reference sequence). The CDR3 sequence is CSGGRTIQETQYF. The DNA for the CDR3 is TGCAGTGGGGGAAGGACAATTCAAGAGACCCAGTACTTC.

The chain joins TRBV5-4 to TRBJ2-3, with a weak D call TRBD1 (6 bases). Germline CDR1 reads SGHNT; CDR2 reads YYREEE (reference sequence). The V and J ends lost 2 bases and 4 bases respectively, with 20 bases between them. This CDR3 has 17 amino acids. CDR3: CASSFALRAAGADTQYF. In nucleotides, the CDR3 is TGTGCCAGCAGCTTCGCCTTGCGAGCAGCAGGGGCAGATACGCAGTATTTT.

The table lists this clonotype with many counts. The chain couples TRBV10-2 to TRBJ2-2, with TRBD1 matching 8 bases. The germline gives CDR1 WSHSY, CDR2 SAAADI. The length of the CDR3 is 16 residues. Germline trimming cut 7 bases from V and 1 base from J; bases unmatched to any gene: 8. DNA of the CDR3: TGCGCCAGCATTCCCCGGACAGGGAGGAACACCGGGGAGCTGTTTTTT. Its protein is CASIPRTGRNTGELFF.

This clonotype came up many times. CDR3 coding DNA: TGTGCCAGCAGCTCACTGACAGGGGGCACTGAAGCTTTCTTT. Amino acids: CASSSLTGGTEAFF. The rearrangement joins TRBV7-9 to TRBJ1-1, with 9 bases aligning to TRBD1. Germline lookup yields CDR1 SEHNR and CDR2 FQNEAQ (reference sequence). The CDR3 has 14 amino acids. The J segment lost 4 bases and the V segment lost 4 bases, leaving 4 bases of the junction unmatched.

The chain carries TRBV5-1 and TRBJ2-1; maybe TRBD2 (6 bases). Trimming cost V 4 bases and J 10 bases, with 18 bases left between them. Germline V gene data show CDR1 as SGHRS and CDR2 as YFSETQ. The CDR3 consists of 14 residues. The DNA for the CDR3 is TGCGCCAGCAGCATAATAGCGGACGCGGGGGAGCAGTTCTTC. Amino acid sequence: CASSIIADAGEQFF.